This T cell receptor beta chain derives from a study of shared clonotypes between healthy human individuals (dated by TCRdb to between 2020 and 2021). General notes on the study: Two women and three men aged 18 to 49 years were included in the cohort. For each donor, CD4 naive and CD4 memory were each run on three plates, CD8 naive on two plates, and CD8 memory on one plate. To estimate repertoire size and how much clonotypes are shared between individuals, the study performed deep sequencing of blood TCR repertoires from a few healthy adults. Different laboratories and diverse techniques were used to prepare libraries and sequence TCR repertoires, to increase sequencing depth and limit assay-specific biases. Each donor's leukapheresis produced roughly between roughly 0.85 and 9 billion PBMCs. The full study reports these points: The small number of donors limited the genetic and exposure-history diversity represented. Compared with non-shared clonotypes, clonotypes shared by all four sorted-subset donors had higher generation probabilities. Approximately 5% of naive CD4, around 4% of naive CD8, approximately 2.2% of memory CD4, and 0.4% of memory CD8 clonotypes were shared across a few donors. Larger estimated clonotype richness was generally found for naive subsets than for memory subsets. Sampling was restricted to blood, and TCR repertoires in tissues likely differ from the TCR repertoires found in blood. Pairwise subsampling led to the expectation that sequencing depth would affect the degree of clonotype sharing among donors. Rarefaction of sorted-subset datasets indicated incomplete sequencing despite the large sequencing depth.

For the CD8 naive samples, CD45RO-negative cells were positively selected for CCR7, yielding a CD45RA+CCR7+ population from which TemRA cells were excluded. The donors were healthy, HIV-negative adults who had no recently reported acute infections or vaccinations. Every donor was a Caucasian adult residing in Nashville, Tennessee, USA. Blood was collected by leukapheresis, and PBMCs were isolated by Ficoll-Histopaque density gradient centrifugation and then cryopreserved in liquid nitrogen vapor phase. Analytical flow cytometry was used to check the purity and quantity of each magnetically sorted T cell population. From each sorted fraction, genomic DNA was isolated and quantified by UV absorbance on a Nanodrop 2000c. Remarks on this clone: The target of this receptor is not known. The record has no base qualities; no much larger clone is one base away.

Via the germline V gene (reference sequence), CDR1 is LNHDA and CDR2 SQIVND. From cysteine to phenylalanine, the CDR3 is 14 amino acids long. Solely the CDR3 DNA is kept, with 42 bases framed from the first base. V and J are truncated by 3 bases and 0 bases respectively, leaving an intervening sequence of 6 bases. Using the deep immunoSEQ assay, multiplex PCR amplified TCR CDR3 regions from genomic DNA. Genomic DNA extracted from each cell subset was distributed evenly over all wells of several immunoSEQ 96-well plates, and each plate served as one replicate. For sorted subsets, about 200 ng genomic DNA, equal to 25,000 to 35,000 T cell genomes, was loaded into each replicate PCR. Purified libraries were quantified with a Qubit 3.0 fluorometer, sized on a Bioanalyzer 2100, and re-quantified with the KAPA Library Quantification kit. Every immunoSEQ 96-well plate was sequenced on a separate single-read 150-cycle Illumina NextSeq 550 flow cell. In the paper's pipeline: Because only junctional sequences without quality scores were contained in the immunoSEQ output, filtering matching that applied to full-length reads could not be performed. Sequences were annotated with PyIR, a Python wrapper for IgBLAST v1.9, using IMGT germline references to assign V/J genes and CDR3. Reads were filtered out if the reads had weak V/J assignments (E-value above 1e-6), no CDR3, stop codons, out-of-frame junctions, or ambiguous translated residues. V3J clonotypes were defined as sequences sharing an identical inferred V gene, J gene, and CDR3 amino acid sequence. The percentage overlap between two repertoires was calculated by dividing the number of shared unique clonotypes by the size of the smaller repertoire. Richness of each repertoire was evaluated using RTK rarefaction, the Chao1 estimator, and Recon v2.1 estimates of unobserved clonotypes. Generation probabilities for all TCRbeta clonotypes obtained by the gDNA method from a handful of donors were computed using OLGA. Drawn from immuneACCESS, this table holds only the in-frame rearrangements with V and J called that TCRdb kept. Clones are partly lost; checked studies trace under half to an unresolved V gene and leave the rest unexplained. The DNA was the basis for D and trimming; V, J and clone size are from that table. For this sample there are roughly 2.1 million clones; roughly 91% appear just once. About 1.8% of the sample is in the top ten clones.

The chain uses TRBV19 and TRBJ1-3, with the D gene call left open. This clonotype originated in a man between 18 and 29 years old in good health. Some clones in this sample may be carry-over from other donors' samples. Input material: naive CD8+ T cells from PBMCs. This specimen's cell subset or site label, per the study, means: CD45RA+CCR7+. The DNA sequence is TGTGCCAGTAGTATTATTACCTCTGGAAACACCATATATTTT. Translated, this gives CASSIITSGNTIYF.